This TCR beta chain stems from a study of T cell responses to AZD1222 COVID-19 vaccine. Study information: Pooling was applied to second doses at about 4 or about 12 weeks. Study results and limitations: Following two doses of AZD1222, Spike-specific TCR breadth and depth rose.

A note on this clone: Its antigen is unknown.

Sequencing was performed with immunoSEQ multiplex PCR; in TCRdb, only in-frame clones are kept and a portion is missing. The repertoire holds 150,000 to 180,000 clones, with around 90% as singletons. The V gene's germline CDR1 is KGHDR and CDR2 SFDVKD. Trimming took 6 bases from V and 4 from J, leaving 9 bases between them. The CDR3 extends over 13 amino acids. This specimen consisted of peripheral blood, obtained on day 0 of AZD1222 vaccination. The chain is built from TRBV24-1 and TRBJ1-5; the D gene is possibly TRBD1 (6 bases). This sequence was found in an adult in good health. The CDR3 region has the DNA TGTGCCACCAGTAGTCAGGGGAATCAGCCCCAGCATTTT. This codes for CATSSQGNQPQHF.